This T cell receptor (beta chain) was sequenced in a study of a mutant IDH1 vaccine in newly diagnosed glioma. The method was immunoSEQ multiplex PCR; TCRdb's version includes in-frame clones alone and lacks a portion of them. The sample consists of 40,000 to 55,000 clones, around four fifths of them appearing once. With respect to this clone: The antigen is undetermined. The sample holds other DNA sequences that translate to the same CDR3.

Time point meaning: week 5, during vaccination. What each vaccine dose contained was 300 ug of mutant IDH1 20-mer peptide, accompanied by topical imiquimod. V was cut by 0 bases and J by 1 base, with 6 bases left in between. CDR3 length: 13 amino acids. The V gene's germline CDR1 is GTSNPN and CDR2 SVGIG (reference sequence). The V and J genes are TRBV30 and TRBJ1-1; D is unresolved. The receptor was derived from a man aged 45-65 years with glioma. The sample consisted of PBMCs, taken from a glioma patient whose treatment included an IDH1 peptide vaccine. The CDR3 nucleotides read TGTGCCTGGAGTGTACATTCGAACACTGAAGCTTTCTTT. This encodes CAWSVHSNTEAFF. Combining the CDR3 with reference TRBV30 and TRBJ1-1 gives the whole variable domain SQTIHQWPATLVQPVGSPLSLECTVEGTSNPNLYWYRQAAGRGLQLLFYSVGIGQISSEVPQNLSASRPQDRQFILSSKKLLLSDSGFYLCAWSVHSNTEAFFGQGTRLTVV.